Described below is a single T cell receptor beta chain sequence and its context. Its antigen is still unknown. A multiplex PCR was run with 60 Vbeta primers and 13 Jbeta primers. The data were produced by immunoSEQ multiplex PCR, yet TCRdb's version contains in-frame clones alone and is incomplete. The sample table includes roughly 50,000 clones. This CDR3 has 19 residues. This entry is derived from a study of cytomegalovirus exposure and HLA in healthy donors. Findings of the study overall: In a later analysis, several top co-occurrence clusters appeared linked to parvovirus B19, influenza, CMV and Epstein-Barr virus.

V gene TRBV21-1 combines with J gene TRBJ1-5; TRBD1 reflects the table's D call only, with no check against the DNA. TRBV21-1 is labeled a pseudogene. The sequencing sample was made of PBMCs. This sequence originates from a male donor in good health and CMV-seropositive. Here the CDR3 DNA reads TGTGCCAGCAAAACGCGGGACAGCATTATACTGTATAGCAATCAGCCCCAGCATTTT. As protein: CASKTRDSIILYSNQPQHF.